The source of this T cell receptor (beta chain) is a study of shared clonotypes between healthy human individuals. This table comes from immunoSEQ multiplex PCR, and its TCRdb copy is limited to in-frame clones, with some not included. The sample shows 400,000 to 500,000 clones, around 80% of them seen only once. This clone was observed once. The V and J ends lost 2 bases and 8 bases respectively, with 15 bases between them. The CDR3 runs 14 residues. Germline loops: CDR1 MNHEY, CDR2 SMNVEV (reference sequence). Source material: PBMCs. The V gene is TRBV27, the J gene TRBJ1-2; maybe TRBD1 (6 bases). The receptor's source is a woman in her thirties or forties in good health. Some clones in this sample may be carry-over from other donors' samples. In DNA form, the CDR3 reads TGTGCCAGCAGTTTAAGGGGGTTGGGTGACGGCTACACCTTC. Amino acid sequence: CASSLRGLGDGYTF.